This TCR beta chain was retrieved from a study of brain T cells in children with intractable seizures. TCRdb's copy holds only in-frame clones and misses some; the assay was immunoSEQ multiplex PCR. The profile covers some 2,400 clones, with about 80% appearing a single time and 8.5% to 10% taken by the ten largest. The CDR3 runs to 15 residues. Trimming cost V 2 bases and J 4 bases, with 12 bases left between them. The germline V gene encodes CDR1 KGHDR and CDR2 SFDVKD. The sequenced cases were selected for having the highest brain T cell transcript signatures. In the case of this clone: What it binds is not known.

Study results and limitations: Only CDR3 sequence similarity suggested viral specificity, without known HCMV serostatus.

The sample was resected brain tissue, taken at surgery. The receptor was isolated from a boy under three years old with hemimegalencephaly and intractable seizures. V gene TRBV24-1 combines with J gene TRBJ2-3; D tentatively reads TRBD1 or TRBD2 (5 bases each). The CDR3 reads CATSDWGSVSDTQYF. The CDR3 bases are TGTGCCACCAGTGATTGGGGGTCGGTCTCAGATACGCAGTATTTT.